This passage covers 27 T cell receptor beta chains from one sample sequenced in a study of pediatric ulcerative colitis. The data were produced by immunoSEQ multiplex PCR, yet TCRdb's version contains in-frame clones alone and is incomplete. The sample lists 55,000 to 70,000 clones; about 89% were seen once. Sequenced sample: blood. The receptors derive from a boy aged 10-17 years who was a control in a study of pediatric ulcerative colitis.

V and J are TRBV7-9 and TRBJ2-7; D unresolved. The V gene's germline CDR1 is SEHNR and CDR2 FQNEAQ (reference sequence). The length of the CDR3 is 16 residues. Trimming cost V 5 bases and J 3 bases, with 20 bases left between them. CDR3 DNA sequence: TGTGCCAGCAGCCCCAACCGGGCCCTCGCCCGCTACGAGCAGTACTTC. Protein product: CASSPNRALARYEQYF.

This chain joins TRBV5-8 and TRBJ2-4; D gene uncertain. V lost 0 bases and J lost 3, with 10 bases in between. In germline, CDR1 is SGHTS, CDR2 YDEGEE. The CDR3 loop spans 15 amino acids. CDR3 loop: CASSLAPSNKNIQYF. In DNA form, the CDR3 reads TGTGCCAGCAGCTTGGCCCCCAGTAACAAAAACATTCAGTACTTC.

The V gene is TRBV27, the J gene TRBJ1-4; 7 nucleotides agree with TRBD1. V trimming: 6 bases; J trimming: 7 bases; junction bases outside the gene matches: 8. The CDR3 consists of 14 residues. The V gene's germline CDR1 is MNHEY and CDR2 SMNVEV (reference sequence). CDR3 coding DNA: TGTGCCAGCAGCCAGACAGGGTTTAGTGAAAAACTGTTTTTT. This translates into CASSQTGFSEKLFF.

The chain carries TRBV7-2 and TRBJ2-3; 14 bases are shared with TRBD2. This CDR3 is built from 19 residues. V was pared by 0 bases and J by 2 bases, with 7 bases of the junction left unmatched. The V gene's germline CDR1 is SGHTA and CDR2 FQGNSA. In DNA form, the CDR3 reads TGTGCCAGCAGCTTAGCGACCGGGACTAGCGGGGGAGTCACAGATACGCAGTATTTT. Protein product: CASSLATGTSGGVTDTQYF.

The genes are TRBV6-5 and TRBJ1-2; no reliable D call. This CDR3 spans 13 amino acids. From germline, CDR1 is MNHEY and CDR2 SVGAGI. With 6 bases removed from V and 2 bases from J, the gap between germline ends came to 10 bases. In DNA, the CDR3 is TGTGCCAGCAGCGAAGAAACAAACTATGGCTACACCTTC. Protein: CASSEETNYGYTF.

V is TRBV9 and J is TRBJ2-3, with 7 nucleotides matching TRBD2. The J segment lost 1 base and the V segment lost 0 bases, leaving 5 bases of the junction unmatched. Germline CDR1 reads SGDLS; CDR2 reads YYNGEE. The CDR3 is 16 residues long. CDR3 residues: CASSVEGRGGTDTQYF. DNA of the CDR3: TGTGCCAGCAGCGTAGAAGGACGGGGGGGCACAGATACGCAGTATTTT.

The count of this clone is one. The rearrangement uses TRBV6-1 and TRBJ2-2; D gene unclear. Between the trimmed V and J ends, which lost 3 bases and 6 bases, there was a span of 5 bases. Germline V gene data show CDR1 as MNHNS and CDR2 as SASEGT. The CDR3 covers 12 residues. CDR3 sequence (DNA): TGTGCCAGCAGTGAGTGGCCCGGGGAGCTGTTTTTT. The encoded protein is CASSEWPGELFF.

The genes are TRBV7-9 and TRBJ2-3; TRBD2 matches at 7 bases. Germline V gene lookup returns CDR1 SEHNR and CDR2 FQNEAQ (reference sequence). The V gene end was trimmed by 2 bases and the J gene end by 3 bases; junction bases not matched to a gene: 11. CDR3 length: 17 residues. CDR3 in amino acids: CASSLHRLGRVTDTQYF. The CDR3 bases are TGTGCCAGCAGCTTACACCGTTTAGGGAGGGTGACAGATACGCAGTATTTT.

The DNA of the CDR3 is TGTGCCAGCAGTTTCATGGGACAGAACACAGATACGCAGTATTTT. Protein sequence: CASSFMGQNTDTQYF. The chain employs TRBV27 and TRBJ2-3; 7 bases agree with TRBD1. The V gene's germline CDR1 is MNHEY and CDR2 SMNVEV (reference sequence). This CDR3 comprises 15 residues. V lost 3 bases, J lost 2 bases, and 5 bases stayed unmatched.

In this sample, this clone turned up once. This chain connects TRBV6-1 to TRBJ2-7; tentatively, D is TRBD2 (5 bases). The V end lost 6 bases, the J end lost 3 bases, and 12 bases lay between the germline ends. This CDR3 is 13 amino acids long. Germline V gene lookup returns CDR1 MNHNS and CDR2 SASEGT. In nucleotides, the CDR3 is TGTGCCAGCAGCCGCTCCGGGGTCTACGAGCAGTACTTC. Translation gives CASSRSGVYEQYF.

The rearrangement joins TRBV10-3 to TRBJ1-1; no reliable D call. This CDR3 has 11 residues. Germline V gives CDR1 ENHRY, CDR2 SYGVKD. V was cut by 0 bases and J by 10 bases, with 6 bases left in between. The CDR3 here is CAISESTRAFF. CDR3 coding DNA: TGTGCCATCAGTGAGTCGACTCGAGCTTTCTTT.

The genes are TRBV6-1 and TRBJ2-7; D unresolved. V lost 0 bases, J lost 3 bases, and 12 bases lay in between. Germline CDR1 reads MNHNS; CDR2 reads SASEGT. CDR3 length equals 15 residues. In nucleotides, the CDR3 is TGTGCCAGCAGTGAAGCCATGCCCCCGGTCTACGAGCAGTACTTC. This gives the protein CASSEAMPPVYEQYF.

This chain joins TRBV5-6 and TRBJ2-7, with TRBD2 identical over 7 bases. The V segment lost 4 bases and the J segment 4 bases; nucleotides outside the gene matches: 2. CDR3 length: 12 amino acids. Germline CDR1 and CDR2: SGHDT and YYEEEE. The CDR3 DNA reads as TGTGCCAGCAGCCCCGGGGGGTACGAGCAGTACTTC. This sequence encodes CASSPGGYEQYF.

This chain joins TRBV7-2 and TRBJ2-3; D gene unclear. This CDR3 comprises 12 residues. Germline assignment: CDR1 SGHTA and CDR2 FQGNSA. Trimming took 3 bases from V and 0 from J, leaving 1 base between them. CDR3 DNA: TGTGCCAGCAGCTTGAGCACAGATACGCAGTATTTT. This codes for CASSLSTDTQYF. The variable domain in full, with the rest retrieved from reference TRBV7-2 and TRBJ2-3, is GAGVSQSPSNKVTEKGKDVELRCDPISGHTALYWYRQSLGQGLEFLIYFQGNSAPDKSGLPSDRFSAERTGGSVSTLTIQRTQQEDSAVYLCASSLSTDTQYFGPGTRLTVL.

V usage is TRBV11-3 and J usage is TRBJ2-1; TRBD2 matches 7 bases. With 2 bases clipped from V and 8 bases from J, the junction kept 12 bases outside the gene matches. Germline CDR1 SGHNT, CDR2 YENEEA. The CDR3 runs 16 residues. The CDR3 DNA reads TGTGCCAGCAGCTTAAGAGGGCGGGAGATTGAGGATGAGCAGTTCTTC. Amino acids: CASSLRGREIEDEQFF.

The chain is built from TRBV6-6 and TRBJ2-3, with D perhaps TRBD2 (5 bases). The CDR3 consists of 12 residues. Trimming pared 5 bases from V and 4 bases from J, leaving 7 bases between. Per the germline V gene, CDR1 is MNHNY and CDR2 is SVGAGI (reference sequence). CDR3 in amino acids: CASSGLSDTQYF. The CDR3 nucleotides read TGTGCCAGCAGTGGACTGTCAGATACGCAGTATTTT.

The V gene is TRBV28, the J gene TRBJ2-7, with 8 bases fitting TRBD1. The CDR3 covers 16 residues. CDR1 is MDHEN, CDR2 SYDVKM, per germline. J lost 2 bases, V lost 5 bases, and 11 bases had no gene match. The chain's CDR3 is CASSRPRGRGTYEQYF. The DNA of the CDR3 is TGTGCCAGCAGTCGCCCCAGGGGGCGTGGGACCTACGAGCAGTACTTC.

V usage is TRBV18 and J usage is TRBJ2-3; no reliable D call. The V gene's germline CDR1 is KGHSH and CDR2 LQKENI. The ends were cut back, 3 bases at V and 1 base at J, with 11 bases in the middle. The CDR3 totals 15 residues. CDR3 sequence (DNA): TGTGCCAGCTCACCGGAAGGGTTTGGCACAGATACGCAGTATTTT. This sequence encodes CASSPEGFGTDTQYF.

The chain couples TRBV19 to TRBJ2-7; D is unclear. CDR3 length equals 14 residues. Trimming took 5 bases from V and 0 from J, leaving 11 bases between them. Per germline, CDR1 LNHDA and CDR2 SQIVND (reference sequence). Written as DNA, the CDR3 is TGTGCCAGTAGTTTCCAGACGGGCTCCTACGAGCAGTACTTC. Translation gives CASSFQTGSYEQYF. The full variable domain, in which reference TRBV19 and TRBJ2-7 provide the parts outside the CDR3, is DGGITQSPKYLFRKEGQNVTLSCEQNLNHDAMYWYRQDPGQGLRLIYYSQIVNDFQKGDIAEGYSVSREKKESFPLTVTSAQKNPTAFYLCASSFQTGSYEQYFGPGTRLTVT.

The V gene is TRBV7-9, the J gene TRBJ1-3, with TRBD1 as a possible D gene (6 bases). Trimming removed 2 bases at V and 4 bases at J, with 24 bases between. The CDR3 is 19 amino acids. From germline, CDR1 is SEHNR and CDR2 FQNEAQ (reference sequence). The CDR3 region is CASSLLPSRGEGVGNTIYF. CDR3 nucleotide sequence: TGTGCCAGCAGCTTACTCCCGTCCAGGGGCGAAGGTGTAGGAAACACCATATATTTT.

The V call is TRBV7-8, the J call TRBJ2-6; 11 bases match TRBD1. The CDR3 loop spans 18 amino acids. V dropped 3 bases and J dropped 0; count of bases not matched to a gene: 4. Germline CDR1 SGHVS, CDR2 FQNEAQ. CDR3 protein: CASSFSGTGGSGANVLTF. CDR3 bases: TGTGCCAGCAGCTTCAGCGGGACAGGGGGCTCTGGGGCCAACGTCCTGACTTTC.

The chain combines TRBV28 with TRBJ2-7, with TRBD1 identical over 7 bases. The V gene end was trimmed by 3 bases and the J gene end by 5 bases; junction bases not matched to a gene: 10. CDR1 and CDR2 from the germline V gene are MDHEN and SYDVKM. The CDR3 totals 15 residues. The DNA of the CDR3 is TGTGCCAGCAGTTTGTTACAGGGGAGCCGGGACGAGCAGTACTTC. Its translation is CASSLLQGSRDEQYF. Using reference TRBV28 and TRBJ2-7 for the parts outside the CDR3, the full variable domain is DVKVTQSSRYLVKRTGEKVFLECVQDMDHENMFWYRQDPGLGLRLIYFSYDVKMKEKGDIPEGYSVSREKKERFSLILESASTNQTSMYLCASSLLQGSRDEQYFGPGTRLTVT.

The gene calls are TRBV28 and TRBJ2-4; D possibly corresponds to TRBD1 (5 bases). CDR1 MDHEN and CDR2 SYDVKM come from the germline V gene. The CDR3 totals 17 residues. V lost 5 bases and J lost 1, with 18 bases in between. CDR3 sequence (DNA): TGTGCCAGCAGTACGCAGGGTATAGGATACGCCAAAAACATTCAGTACTTC. Its protein product is CASSTQGIGYAKNIQYF.

V is TRBV28 and J is TRBJ2-7, with 10 positions matching TRBD1. The J segment lost 2 bases and the V segment lost 6 bases, leaving 7 bases of the junction unmatched. The germline V gene encodes CDR1 MDHEN and CDR2 SYDVKM. CDR3 length: 15 residues. In DNA form, the CDR3 reads TGTGCCAGCAGAGTCGCCGGGACAGGGGCCTACGAGCAGTACTTC. Translation: CASRVAGTGAYEQYF.

This clone was seen a few times. The gene calls are TRBV6-5 and TRBJ2-1, with TRBD2 matching over 7 bases. V shed 2 bases and J 6 bases; nucleotides not matched to a gene: 7. CDR3 size: 15 residues. Germline assignment: CDR1 MNHEY and CDR2 SVGAGI. CDR3 sequence (DNA): TGTGCCAGCAGTTACGGGTCTAGCGGCGTCAATGAGCAGTTCTTC. The encoded protein is CASSYGSSGVNEQFF.

V gene TRBV5-4 combines with J gene TRBJ2-7, with D possibly TRBD1 on 6 matching bases. CDR1 is SGHNT, CDR2 YYREEE, per germline (reference sequence). Trimming left V 2 bases short and J 6 bases short, with 9 bases between. This CDR3 has 12 amino acids. CDR3 sequence: CASSFNRAEQYF. The CDR3 coding sequence is TGTGCCAGCAGCTTTAACAGGGCCGAGCAGTACTTC.

The rearrangement links TRBV21-1 to TRBJ1-6. TRBV21-1 is a listed pseudogene. This CDR3 has 20 amino acids. This chain's CDR3 is CASSKAGTRIEPSYNSPLHF. CDR3 coding DNA: TGTGCCAGCAGCAAAGCGGGTACAAGGATCGAACCCTCCTATAATTCACCCCTCCACTTT.